This T cell receptor beta chain was recovered during a study of T cells in Graves' hyperthyroidism and ophthalmopathy. Uncontrolled infection, other autoimmune disease, pregnancy and lactation each barred patients from inclusion. Every diagnosis used clinical symptoms, serum thyroxine and TRAb, thyroid ultrasound and orbital computed tomography. Trimming took 2 bases from V and 0 from J, leaving 13 bases between them. This CDR3 is built from 16 residues. Amplification targeted TCR beta CDR3 regions from RNA transcripts. First-round RT-PCR of the TCR CDR3 relied on the HTBI primer set. TCRdb recomputed calls from the multiplex PCR reads with MiXCR, one row per CDR3 protein. The data hold approximately 600,000 distinct CDR3 sequences, with roughly 14% observed a single time.

J is TRBJ1-1 and V is TRBV12-3 or TRBV12-4; no clear D. The source material was blood. The TCR comes from a woman aged 40-49 years with Graves' ophthalmopathy. The CDR3 DNA follows: TGTGCCAGCAGTTTAAGGGCAGGAGTCATGAACACTGAAGCTTTCTTT. Translation: CASSLRAGVMNTEAFF.